These T cell receptor beta chains were read from a single sample in a study of response to subunit inactivated influenza vaccine. TCRdb reprocessed the RT-PCR reads with MiXCR, giving one entry per CDR3 protein. The table has more than 550,000 distinct CDR3 sequences, around 10% seen once. This sample also belongs to another study, concerning T cells expressing NK-cell markers.

The material was PBMCs from blood, obtained on the day of vaccination. These receptors all come from a man aged 50-59 years who received an inactivated influenza vaccine. CDR3s include the opening cysteine and the closing phenylalanine or tryptophan. The D gene is left open where the match is weak. Clone size appears in some rows only: once, few, many, or a class for an expanded clone.

j_call v_call d_call cdr3_length clone_size cdr3_aa cdr3_nt
TRBJ1-1 TRBV20-1 TRBD1 12 few CSARDRVSEAFF TGCAGTGCTAGGGACAGGGTCTCTGAAGCTTTCTTT
TRBJ2-2 TRBV6-2/TRBV6-3 - 15 few CASSYSRGNTGELFF TGTGCCAGCAGTTACTCCCGGGGAAACACCGGGGAGCTGTTTTTT
TRBJ2-5 TRBV7-6 TRBD1 14 few CASSTGVVSETQYF TGTGCCAGCAGCACAGGGGTAGTTTCAGAGACCCAGTACTTC
TRBJ2-7 TRBV18 TRBD2 15 - CASSPPGLGNIEQYF TGTGCCAGCTCACCACCGGGACTAGGAAACATCGAGCAGTACTTC
TRBJ2-2 TRBV7-9 - 16 many CASNPRDRANTGELFF TGTGCCAGCAACCCGCGTGATAGGGCGAACACCGGGGAGCTGTTTTTT
TRBJ2-1 TRBV7-8 TRBD2 16 - CASSSRTSGSVNEQFF TGTGCCAGCAGCTCAAGGACTAGCGGGAGTGTAAATGAGCAGTTCTTC
TRBJ2-1 TRBV12-3/TRBV12-4 - 11 many CASSSTGKQFF TGTGCCAGCAGTTCCACCGGGAAGCAGTTCTTC
TRBJ2-1 TRBV3-1 - 13 - CASSHTHRDPEFF TGTGCCAGCAGCCACACCCACCGGGACCCTGAGTTCTTC
TRBJ2-7 TRBV19 TRBD1 15 few CASSNPGTVTYEQYF TGTGCCAGTAGTAACCCCGGGACAGTAACCTACGAGCAGTACTTC
TRBJ2-7 TRBV5-4 - 14 few CASRQDRYSYEQYF TGTGCCAGCAGACAAGACAGGTACTCCTACGAGCAGTACTTC
TRBJ1-6 TRBV7-9 - 14 - CASSLDLTSSPLHF TGTGCCAGCAGCTTGGACCTTACTAGTTCACCCCTCCACTTT
TRBJ2-3 TRBV5-1 TRBD1 16 many CASSLETGAITDTQYF TGCGCCAGCAGCTTGGAAACAGGGGCCATCACAGATACGCAGTATTTT
TRBJ1-5 TRBV16 - 17 many CASSQGISGGWSQPQHF TGTGCCAGCAGCCAAGGTATCTCGGGGGGCTGGTCTCAGCCCCAGCATTTT
TRBJ2-4 TRBV28 - 17 many CASSLLLTASAKNIQYF TGTGCCAGCAGTTTATTATTGACAGCTAGCGCCAAAAACATTCAGTACTTC
TRBJ1-1 TRBV20-1 TRBD1 14 - CSARGQGRSTEAFF TGCAGTGCTAGAGGACAGGGGAGGAGCACTGAAGCTTTCTTT
TRBJ2-7 TRBV7-9 TRBD2 15 - CASSFRSGVSYEQYF TGTGCCAGCAGTTTCCGTAGCGGGGTCTCCTACGAGCAGTACTTC
TRBJ2-7 TRBV7-9 - 12 - CASSPEYYEQYF TGTGCCAGCAGCCCGGAGTATTACGAGCAGTACTTC
TRBJ2-2 TRBV27 - 15 few CASSLQGSGTGELFF TGTGCCAGCAGTTTGCAGGGGAGTGGGACCGGGGAGCTGTTTTTT
TRBJ2-7 TRBV2 - 14 few CASSERGYSYEQYF TGTGCCAGCAGTGAACGGGGTTACTCCTACGAGCAGTACTTC
TRBJ2-3 TRBV20-1 - 15 many CSARESGVRTDTQYF TGCAGTGCTAGAGAATCGGGAGTGCGCACAGATACGCAGTATTTT
TRBJ1-1 TRBV5-6 - 12 - CASSPGVGRAFF TGTGCCAGCAGCCCAGGTGTAGGTCGGGCTTTCTTT
TRBJ1-1 TRBV12-3/TRBV12-4 - 11 - CASSFREGAFF TGTGCCAGCAGTTTCCGGGAGGGAGCTTTCTTT
TRBJ2-3 TRBV5-4 TRBD1 12 few CASSYTGARPYF TGTGCCAGCAGCTACACAGGGGCCCGGCCGTATTTT
TRBJ2-3 TRBV12-3/TRBV12-4 - 12 many CASRLAADTQYF TGTGCCAGCAGGTTAGCGGCAGATACGCAGTATTTT
TRBJ2-1 TRBV7-2 - 14 few CASSLRDLYNEQFF TGTGCCAGCAGCCTCCGGGACCTCTACAATGAGCAGTTCTTC
TRBJ2-3 TRBV25-1 TRBD1 16 few CASSGRDRARADTQYF TGTGCCAGCAGTGGCCGGGACAGGGCTCGTGCAGATACGCAGTATTTT
TRBJ2-1 TRBV11-2 TRBD2 18 - CASSLEGTSGILFNEQFF TGTGCCAGCAGCTTAGAGGGGACTAGCGGGATATTGTTCAATGAGCAGTTCTTC
TRBJ2-7 TRBV5-6 - 13 few CASSYPGVYEQYF TGTGCCAGCAGCTACCCGGGGGTGTACGAGCAGTACTTC
TRBJ2-5 TRBV15 - 13 - CATSRVLGETQYF TGTGCCACCAGCAGAGTATTGGGAGAGACCCAGTACTTC
TRBJ2-1 TRBV7-3 - 13 - CASSLTEHNEQFF TGTGCCAGCAGCTTGACGGAGCACAATGAGCAGTTCTTC
TRBJ1-1 TRBV5-6 - 12 few CASSVRLRGAFF TGTGCCAGCAGCGTACGACTTCGGGGAGCTTTCTTT
TRBJ2-3 TRBV4-2 TRBD2 16 many CASSQTREYSTDTQYF TGTGCCAGCAGCCAAACGCGGGAGTATAGCACAGATACGCAGTATTTT
TRBJ2-7 TRBV29-1 - 14 many CSVEVRGLDYEQYF TGCAGCGTTGAAGTGAGGGGATTAGACTACGAGCAGTACTTC
TRBJ2-7 TRBV5-4 TRBD2 15 - CASSYGLAEIYEQYF TGTGCCAGCAGCTATGGACTAGCGGAGATATACGAGCAGTACTTC
TRBJ1-1 TRBV7-2 - 13 - CASSLDRRIEAFF TGTGCCAGCAGCTTGGACCGCCGCATTGAAGCTTTCTTT
TRBJ2-1 TRBV11-1 - 16 - CASSLAIGQGDNEQFF TGTGCCAGCAGCTTAGCGATAGGGCAGGGTGACAATGAGCAGTTCTTC
TRBJ2-7 TRBV5-1 TRBD2 16 - CASSPPDSGSSYEQYF TGCGCCAGCAGCCCACCCGATAGCGGGAGCTCCTACGAGCAGTACTTC
TRBJ2-1 TRBV7-9 - 15 - CASSAGTQIDNEQFF TGTGCCAGCAGCGCCGGGACCCAGATAGACAATGAGCAGTTCTTC
TRBJ2-7 TRBV12-3/TRBV12-4 TRBD1 14 many CASSLGGTGVEQYF TGTGCCAGCAGTTTGGGCGGGACAGGGGTCGAGCAGTACTTC
TRBJ2-5 TRBV12-3/TRBV12-4 - 12 few CASSSGEVPVSF TGTGCCAGCAGTTCTGGCGAGGTCCCGGTTTCTTTC
TRBJ1-1 TRBV20-1 - 9 - CSAGEEAFF TGCAGTGCTGGTGAAGAAGCTTTCTTT
TRBJ2-7 TRBV29-1 - 11 - CSVLQGYEQYF TGCAGCGTTCTCCAAGGGTACGAGCAGTACTTC
TRBJ2-7 TRBV12-3/TRBV12-4 TRBD1 13 once CASSQGQVYEHYF TGTGCCAGCAGTCAAGGACAGGTCTACGAGCACTACTTC
TRBJ1-1 TRBV12-3/TRBV12-4 - 15 - CASSFRGTRSTEAFF TGTGCCAGCAGTTTTCGGGGGACCAGGTCCACTGAAGCTTTCTTT
TRBJ2-1 TRBV5-1 TRBD2 14 many CASSPPSGSDEQFF TGCGCCAGCAGCCCCCCTAGCGGGAGCGATGAGCAGTTCTTC
TRBJ2-1 TRBV20-1 - 15 few CSAREWGRPIDEQFF TGCAGTGCTAGAGAGTGGGGGCGTCCTATCGATGAGCAGTTCTTC
TRBJ1-1 TRBV12-3/TRBV12-4 - 12 many CASRAVNTEAFF TGTGCCAGCAGGGCAGTGAACACTGAAGCTTTCTTT
TRBJ2-7 TRBV15 TRBD1 15 - CATSRDQGVGNEQYF TGTGCCACCAGCAGAGATCAGGGGGTTGGTAACGAGCAGTACTTC
TRBJ2-3 TRBV20-1 - 15 few CSASIGLPKADTQYF TGCAGTGCTAGTATAGGCCTCCCCAAGGCGGATACGCAGTATTTT
TRBJ1-1 TRBV12-3/TRBV12-4 - 16 - CASSYGGAQGGTEAFF TGTGCCAGCAGTTATGGGGGGGCTCAAGGGGGCACTGAAGCTTTCTTT
TRBJ1-1 TRBV20-1 - 14 many CSARGSLYSTEAFF TGCAGTGCCCGTGGCAGCCTATATTCAACTGAAGCTTTCTTT
TRBJ2-7 TRBV2 TRBD1 16 - CASSGLKQGASYEQYF TGTGCCAGCAGTGGCCTTAAACAGGGGGCCAGTTACGAGCAGTACTTC
TRBJ2-1 TRBV11-2 TRBD2 16 few CASSLEAGLVTNEQFF TGTGCCAGCAGCTTAGAGGCGGGACTAGTTACCAATGAGCAGTTCTTC
TRBJ2-1 TRBV29-1 TRBD1 11 many CSVGTGAEQFF TGCAGCGTCGGGACAGGGGCTGAGCAGTTCTTC